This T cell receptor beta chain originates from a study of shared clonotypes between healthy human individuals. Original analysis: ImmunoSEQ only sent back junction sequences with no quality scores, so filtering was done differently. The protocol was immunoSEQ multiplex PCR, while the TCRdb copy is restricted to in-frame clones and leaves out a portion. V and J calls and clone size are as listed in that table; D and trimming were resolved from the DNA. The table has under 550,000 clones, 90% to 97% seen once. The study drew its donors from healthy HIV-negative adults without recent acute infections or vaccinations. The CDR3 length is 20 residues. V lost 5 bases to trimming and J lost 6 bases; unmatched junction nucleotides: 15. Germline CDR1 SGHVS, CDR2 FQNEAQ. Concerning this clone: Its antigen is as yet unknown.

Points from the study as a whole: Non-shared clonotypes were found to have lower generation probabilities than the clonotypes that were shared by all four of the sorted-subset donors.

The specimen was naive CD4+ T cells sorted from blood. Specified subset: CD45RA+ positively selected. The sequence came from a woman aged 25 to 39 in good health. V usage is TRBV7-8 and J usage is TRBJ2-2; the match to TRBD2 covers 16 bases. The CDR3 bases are TGTGCCAGCAGCCCAGAGGGACTAGCGGGAGGGAAAGCGAATGCCGGGGAGCTGTTTTTT. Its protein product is CASSPEGLAGGKANAGELFF. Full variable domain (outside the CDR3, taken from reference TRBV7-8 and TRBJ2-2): GAGVSQSPRYKVAKRGQDVALRCDPISGHVSLFWYQQALGQGPEFLTYFQNEAQLDKSGLPSDRFFAERPEGSVSTLKIQRTQQEDSAVYLCASSPEGLAGGKANAGELFFGEGSRLTVL.